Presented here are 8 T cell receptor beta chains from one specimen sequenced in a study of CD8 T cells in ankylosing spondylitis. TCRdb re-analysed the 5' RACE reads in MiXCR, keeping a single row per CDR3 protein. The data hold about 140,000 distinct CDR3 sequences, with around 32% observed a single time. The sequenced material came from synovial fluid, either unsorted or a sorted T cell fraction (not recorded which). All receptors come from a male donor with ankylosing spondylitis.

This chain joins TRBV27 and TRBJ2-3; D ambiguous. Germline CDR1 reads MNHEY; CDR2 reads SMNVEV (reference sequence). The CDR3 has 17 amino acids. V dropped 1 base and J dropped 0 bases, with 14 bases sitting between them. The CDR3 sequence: CASSLYANSISTDTQYF. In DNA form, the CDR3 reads TGTGCCAGCAGTTTATATGCCAACAGCATTAGCACAGATACGCAGTATTTT.

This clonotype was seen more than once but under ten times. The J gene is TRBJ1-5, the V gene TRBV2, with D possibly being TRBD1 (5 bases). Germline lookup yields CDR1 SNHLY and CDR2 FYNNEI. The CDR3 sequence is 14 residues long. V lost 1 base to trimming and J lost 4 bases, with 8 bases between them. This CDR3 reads CASSEDRGNQPQHF. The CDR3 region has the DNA TGTGCCAGCAGTGAAGATCGGGGGAATCAGCCCCAGCATTTT. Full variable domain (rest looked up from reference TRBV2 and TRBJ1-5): EPEVTQTPSHQVTQMGQEVILRCVPISNHLYFYWYRQILGQKVEFLVSFYNNEISEKSEIFDDQFSVERPDGSNFTLKIRSTKLEDSAMYFCASSEDRGNQPQHFGDGTRLSIL.

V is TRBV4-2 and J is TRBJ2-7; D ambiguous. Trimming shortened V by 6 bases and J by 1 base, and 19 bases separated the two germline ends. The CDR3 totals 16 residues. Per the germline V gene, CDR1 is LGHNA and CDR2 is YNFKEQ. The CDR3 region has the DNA TGTGCCAGCAGACGAACGGGCCTAACTGGGTCCTACGAGCAGTACTTC. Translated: CASRRTGLTGSYEQYF.

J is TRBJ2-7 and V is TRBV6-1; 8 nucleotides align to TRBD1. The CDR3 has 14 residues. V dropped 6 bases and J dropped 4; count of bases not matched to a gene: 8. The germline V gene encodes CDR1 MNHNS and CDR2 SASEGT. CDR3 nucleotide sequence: TGTGCCAGCAGCCCGGACAGGGATTTTTACGAGCAGTACTTC. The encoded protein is CASSPDRDFYEQYF.

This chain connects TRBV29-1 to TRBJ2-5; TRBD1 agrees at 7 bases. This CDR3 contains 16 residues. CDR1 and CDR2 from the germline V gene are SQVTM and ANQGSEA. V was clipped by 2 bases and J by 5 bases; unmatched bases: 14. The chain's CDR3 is CSVESWLLRDSETQYF. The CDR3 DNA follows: TGCAGCGTTGAAAGTTGGCTCCTCCGGGACAGCGAGACCCAGTACTTC.

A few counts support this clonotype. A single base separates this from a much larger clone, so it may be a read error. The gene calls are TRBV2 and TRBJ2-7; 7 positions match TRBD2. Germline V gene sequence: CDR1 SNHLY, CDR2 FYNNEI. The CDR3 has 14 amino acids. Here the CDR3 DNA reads TGTACCAGCAGTGAATCGGGACTATACTACGAGCAGTACTTC. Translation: CTSSESGLYYEQYF.

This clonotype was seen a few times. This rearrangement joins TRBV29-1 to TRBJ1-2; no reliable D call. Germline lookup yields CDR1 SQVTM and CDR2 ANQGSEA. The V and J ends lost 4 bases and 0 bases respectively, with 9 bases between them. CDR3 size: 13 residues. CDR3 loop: CSVAEGTNYGYTF. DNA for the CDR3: TGCAGCGTTGCAGAGGGAACTAACTATGGCTACACCTTC.

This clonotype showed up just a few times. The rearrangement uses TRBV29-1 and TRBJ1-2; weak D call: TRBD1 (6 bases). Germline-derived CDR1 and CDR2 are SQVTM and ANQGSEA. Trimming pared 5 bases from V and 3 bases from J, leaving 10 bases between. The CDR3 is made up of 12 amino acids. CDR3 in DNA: TGCAGCGTTTTCCGACAGGACTATGGCTACACCTTC. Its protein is CSVFRQDYGYTF.